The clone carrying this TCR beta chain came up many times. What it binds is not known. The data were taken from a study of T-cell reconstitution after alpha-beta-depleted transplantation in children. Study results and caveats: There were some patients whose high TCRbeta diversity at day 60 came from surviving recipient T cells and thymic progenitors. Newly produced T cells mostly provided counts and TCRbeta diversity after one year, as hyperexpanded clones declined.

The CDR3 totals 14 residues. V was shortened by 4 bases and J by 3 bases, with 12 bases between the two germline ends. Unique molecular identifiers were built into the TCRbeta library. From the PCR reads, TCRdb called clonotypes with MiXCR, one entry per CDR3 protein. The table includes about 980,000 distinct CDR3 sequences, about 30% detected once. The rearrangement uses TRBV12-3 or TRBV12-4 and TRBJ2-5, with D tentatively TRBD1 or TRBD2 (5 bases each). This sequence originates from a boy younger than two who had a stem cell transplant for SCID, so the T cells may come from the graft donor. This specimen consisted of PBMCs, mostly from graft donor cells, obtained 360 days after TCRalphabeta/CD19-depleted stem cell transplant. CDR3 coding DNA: TGTGCCAGCAGTTGGGGGACCGGGGAAGAGACCCAGTACTTC. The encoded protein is CASSWGTGEETQYF.